The rows below give T cell receptor beta chains drawn from one sample of a study of molecular identifiers for immune sequencing clone quantification. TCRdb independently ran MiXCR on the PCR reads; one entry per CDR3 protein. The table has some 320,000 distinct CDR3 sequences, under 25% seen once. Sequenced material: naive CD8+ T cells from blood, with Jurkat cell RNA spiked in. These receptors all come from a human donor in good health. Some libraries in this study had Jurkat cell RNA spiked in. Both conserved end residues are part of each CDR3. A D gene is named only where the DNA matches it firmly. Size is omitted from some rows. Given values are once, few, many or a class for expanded clones.

j_call	v_call	d_call	clone_size	cdr3_aa	cdr3_nt
TRBJ2-6	TRBV12-3/TRBV12-4	.	few	CASSRGVQLSGANVLTF	TGTGCCAGCAGCAGGGGGGTACAGCTTTCTGGGGCCAACGTCCTGACTTTC
TRBJ2-3	TRBV7-2	TRBD1	many	CASSFQTGSLFGTDTQYF	TGTGCCAGCAGCTTCCAGACAGGGTCCCTATTCGGCACAGATACGCAGTATTTT
TRBJ2-7	TRBV29-1	.	many	CSALVVGEQYF	TGCAGCGCGCTCGTTGTCGGCGAGCAGTACTTC
TRBJ1-2	TRBV28	.	.	CASSSRSRGFGNTF	TGTGCCAGCAGTTCCAGATCCAGGGGCTTTGGCAACACCTTC
TRBJ1-5	TRBV19	.	.	CASSIYAGWQPQHF	TGTGCCAGTAGTATTTACGCGGGGTGGCAGCCCCAGCATTTT
TRBJ2-7	TRBV6-2/TRBV6-3	TRBD1	few	CASSYTPGQGFYEQYF	TGTGCCAGCAGCTACACGCCGGGACAGGGTTTCTACGAGCAGTACTTC
TRBJ2-7	TRBV4-1	TRBD1	.	CASSQGTGGLYF	TGCGCCAGCAGCCAAGGGACAGGCGGCCTGTACTTC
TRBJ1-1	TRBV13	.	.	CASSFREAMNTEAFF	TGTGCCAGCAGCTTCCGTGAAGCAATGAACACTGAAGCTTTCTTT
TRBJ2-2	TRBV9	.	many	CASSVAAGANTGELFF	TGTGCCAGCAGCGTAGCAGCGGGTGCGAACACCGGGGAGCTGTTTTTT
TRBJ1-1	TRBV3-1	.	many	CASSQRQEAFF	TGTGCCAGCAGCCAAAGACAGGAAGCTTTCTTT
TRBJ2-7	TRBV2	.	many	CASIEGLSYEQYF	TGTGCCAGCATTGAAGGATTAAGCTACGAGCAGTACTTC
TRBJ2-3	TRBV12-3/TRBV12-4	.	few	CASSFSPVKVGQTGGADTQYF	TGTGCCAGCAGTTTTTCTCCGGTAAAGGTGGGGCAAACCGGCGGGGCAGATACGCAGTATTTT
TRBJ2-3	TRBV27	.	many	CASSLPDHTQYF	TGTGCCAGCAGTTTACCGGACCATACGCAGTATTTT
TRBJ2-1	TRBV20-1	.	.	CSAPSVPSSYNEQFF	TGCAGTGCTCCCTCCGTACCCAGCTCCTACAATGAGCAGTTCTTC
TRBJ2-5	TRBV7-9	TRBD2	few	CASSLPPQTSGKYQETQYF	TGTGCCAGCAGCCTCCCGCCCCAGACTAGCGGGAAGTACCAAGAGACCCAGTACTTC
TRBJ1-5	TRBV25-1	.	.	CASGGGVNSNQPQHF	TGTGCCAGCGGTGGAGGGGTCAACAGCAATCAGCCCCAGCATTTT
TRBJ2-3	TRBV20-1	.	.	CSAPGVEDTQYF	TGCAGCGCTCCAGGGGTGGAAGATACGCAGTATTTT
TRBJ2-7	TRBV6-2/TRBV6-3	.	.	CASSYVQEQYF	TGTGCCAGCAGTTACGTCCAGGAGCAGTACTTC
TRBJ1-4	TRBV6-5	.	many	CASSLRYSEKLFF	TGTGCCAGCAGTCTTCGGTATAGCGAAAAACTGTTTTTT
TRBJ2-5	TRBV18	.	.	CASSPLDTGQETQYF	TGTGCCAGCTCACCACTAGACACTGGTCAAGAGACCCAGTACTTC
TRBJ2-7	TRBV4-1	.	.	CASSFIAGGGYEQYF	TGCGCCAGCAGCTTCATTGCAGGGGGAGGCTACGAGCAGTACTTC
TRBJ2-7	TRBV14	.	few	CASSQRGFQGIPYEQYF	TGTGCCAGCAGCCAGAGAGGGTTTCAGGGTATCCCCTACGAGCAGTACTTC
TRBJ2-6	TRBV30	.	many	CAWSIWVAGANVLTF	TGTGCCTGGAGTATCTGGGTAGCTGGGGCCAACGTCCTGACTTTC
TRBJ2-7	TRBV20-1	TRBD2	.	CSARVAGSSYEQYF	TGCAGTGCTAGAGTAGCGGGAAGCTCCTACGAGCAGTACTTC
TRBJ2-7	TRBV12-3/TRBV12-4	.	few	CASSDQDEQYF	TGTGCCAGCAGTGACCAGGACGAGCAGTACTTC
TRBJ2-1	TRBV2	TRBD1	few	CASSEGQSSYNEQFF	TGTGCCAGCAGTGAGGGACAGAGCTCCTACAATGAGCAGTTCTTC
TRBJ1-3	TRBV29-1	.	many	CSVEAGANSGNTIYF	TGCAGCGTTGAAGCAGGGGCAAACTCTGGAAACACCATATATTTT
TRBJ2-3	TRBV5-4	.	.	CASSSAGSNTDTQYF	TGTGCCAGCAGCTCCGCGGGATCCAACACAGATACGCAGTATTTT
TRBJ2-3	TRBV9	TRBD1	once	CAGTPGQSIADTQYF	TGTGCCGGCACCCCGGGACAGAGCATCGCAGATACGCAGTATTTT
TRBJ2-1	TRBV6-2/TRBV6-3	.	few	CASREFINEQFF	TGTGCCAGCAGGGAGTTTATCAATGAGCAGTTCTTC
TRBJ1-1	TRBV2	.	many	CASMTITEAFF	TGTGCCAGCATGACAATCACTGAAGCTTTCTTT
TRBJ2-7	TRBV28	.	many	CASSLSPSEGYEQYF	TGTGCCAGCAGTTTATCTCCTAGCGAGGGTTACGAGCAGTACTTC
TRBJ2-1	TRBV12-3/TRBV12-4	.	many	CASKGKAYNEQFF	TGTGCCAGCAAGGGGAAGGCCTACAATGAGCAGTTCTTC
TRBJ1-1	TRBV19	.	many	CASSIGQNTEAFF	TGTGCCAGTAGTATAGGTCAGAACACTGAAGCTTTCTTT
TRBJ2-7	TRBV28	.	.	CTTSPLEMSGEQYF	TGTACCACCTCACCTTTGGAGATGTCGGGGGAGCAGTACTTC
TRBJ2-7	TRBV7-9	TRBD1	few	CASSLVGTGTYEQYF	TGTGCCAGCAGCTTAGTTGGGACAGGGACCTACGAGCAGTACTTC
TRBJ1-5	TRBV4-2	.	few	CASSQESRDSNQPQHF	TGTGCCAGCAGCCAAGAATCGCGGGATAGCAATCAGCCCCAGCATTTT
TRBJ2-1	TRBV4-1	TRBD2	few	CASSQDRGGGEQFF	TGCGCCAGCAGCCAAGATCGGGGGGGCGGTGAGCAGTTCTTC
TRBJ2-4	TRBV10-3	.	.	CAIGESGVGQNIQYF	TGTGCCATCGGTGAGTCAGGGGTAGGGCAAAACATTCAGTACTTC
TRBJ2-7	TRBV6-2/TRBV6-3	TRBD2	few	CASSHGLAEIYEQYF	TGTGCCAGCAGTCACGGGCTAGCGGAGATCTACGAGCAGTACTTC
TRBJ2-7	TRBV4-3	.	.	CASSQFTGSEQYF	TGCGCCAGCAGCCAATTTACTGGATCCGAGCAGTACTTC
TRBJ1-5	TRBV2	TRBD1	many	CASSDPRGNNQPQHF	TGTGCCAGCAGTGACCCCAGGGGGAATAATCAGCCCCAGCATTTT
TRBJ2-7	TRBV12-3/TRBV12-4	TRBD1	.	CASSLAGQGDEQYF	TGTGCCAGCAGTTTGGCGGGACAGGGCGACGAGCAGTACTTC
TRBJ2-3	TRBV7-9	.	.	CASRHPPREGASSDTQYF	TGTGCCAGCAGGCACCCCCCGAGGGAAGGGGCAAGTTCAGATACGCAGTATTTT
TRBJ2-5	TRBV4-2	TRBD2	.	CASSPAGTSGSKTQYF	TGTGCCAGCAGCCCTGCCGGGACTAGCGGGAGTAAGACCCAGTACTTC
TRBJ2-2	TRBV6-5	.	many	CASKNTTSSGELFF	TGTGCCAGCAAGAATACAACAAGTTCAGGGGAGCTGTTTTTT
TRBJ2-1	TRBV5-1	TRBD2	many	CASSMTSGGMDEQFF	TGCGCCAGCAGCATGACTAGCGGGGGGATGGATGAGCAGTTCTTC
TRBJ2-7	TRBV9	TRBD2	few	CASSEAGEAYEQYF	TGTGCCAGCAGCGAAGCGGGGGAAGCCTACGAGCAGTACTTC
TRBJ2-3	TRBV7-2	TRBD2	many	CASSQISGERTDTQYF	TGTGCCAGCAGCCAGATTAGCGGGGAGCGCACAGATACGCAGTATTTT
TRBJ2-3	TRBV20-1	TRBD2	few	CSAHGLAGARAGTQYF	TGCAGTGCTCATGGACTAGCGGGGGCCCGAGCGGGTACGCAGTATTTT
TRBJ2-3	TRBV5-8	TRBD2	many	CASRMGGTSDPSGTDTQYF	TGTGCCAGCAGGATGGGAGGCACTAGCGACCCCTCGGGCACAGATACGCAGTATTTT
TRBJ1-4	TRBV7-9	TRBD1	many	CASSSRDRSEKLFF	TGTGCCAGCAGCTCCCGGGACAGGAGTGAAAAACTGTTTTTT
TRBJ1-5	TRBV28	.	.	CASSLIGRLSNQPQHF	TGTGCCAGCAGTTTAATTGGTAGATTGAGCAATCAGCCCCAGCATTTT
TRBJ1-1	TRBV30	.	.	CAWIRGTGLEAFF	TGTGCCTGGATCCGGGGGACTGGTTTAGAAGCTTTCTTT